This is a list of T cell receptor beta chains from one sample in a study of a mutant IDH1 vaccine in newly diagnosed glioma. TCRdb keeps only in-frame clones here, not all; method: immunoSEQ multiplex PCR. The sample records roughly 61,000 clones, 80% being singletons. The antigens for these receptors are not known. This specimen was PBMCs, taken from a glioma patient whose treatment included an IDH1 peptide vaccine. The origin of the receptors is a man aged 45-65 years with glioma. Each CDR3 is given with its conserved first and last residue. Fields, in order: V gene, J gene, D gene, clone size, CDR3 protein, CDR3 DNA. D genes are given only for firm matches. Only some rows state a clone size, as once, few, many or a class for expanded clones.

>TRBV7-3|TRBJ2-7|NA|NA
CASSLFHGYEQYF
TGTGCCAGCAGTCTTTTCCACGGGTACGAGCAGTACTTC
>TRBV10-3|TRBJ1-6|NA|few
CAISGSGKSSYNSPLHF
TGTGCCATCAGTGGCTCAGGGAAAAGCTCCTATAATTCACCCCTCCACTTT
>TRBV6-1|TRBJ2-6|NA|few
CASSEASSGANVLTF
TGTGCCAGCAGTGAAGCGAGCTCTGGGGCCAACGTCCTGACTTTC
>TRBV7-8|TRBJ1-5|NA|NA
CASSPARQVLQHF
TGTGCCAGCAGCCCAGCCCGTCAGGTTCTCCAGCATTTT
>TRBV2|TRBJ2-5|NA|once
CASTGGRKETQYF
TGTGCCAGCACGGGCGGTAGGAAAGAGACCCAGTACTTC
>TRBV30|TRBJ1-2|TRBD1|NA
CAWSVRDSLYGYTF
TGTGCCTGGAGTGTAAGGGACAGCCTCTATGGCTACACCTTC
>TRBV6-5|TRBJ2-6|NA|NA
CASRSYSGANVLTF
TGTGCCAGCAGGTCGTACTCTGGGGCCAACGTCCTGACTTTC
>TRBV25-1|TRBJ2-5|TRBD2|NA
CASSEWSGGGQETQYF
TGTGCCAGCAGTGAATGGAGCGGGGGGGGCCAAGAGACCCAGTACTTC
>TRBV28|TRBJ2-1|TRBD1|NA
CASRRGTGASYNEQFF
TGTGCCAGCCGCCGGGGGACAGGCGCATCCTACAATGAGCAGTTCTTC
>TRBV5-1|TRBJ2-1|TRBD1|NA
CASSPQTGGAYNEQFF
TGCGCCAGCAGCCCCCAGACAGGGGGCGCCTACAATGAGCAGTTCTTC
>TRBV2|TRBJ1-2|NA|few
CASSESVTAYGYTF
TGTGCCAGCAGTGAATCAGTTACAGCCTATGGCTACACCTTC
>TRBV6-5|TRBJ2-3|NA|NA
CASSFADTQYF
TGTGCCAGCAGTTTTGCGGATACGCAGTATTTT
>TRBV19|TRBJ1-1|NA|few
CASSIRGEAAFF
TGTGCCAGTAGTATTAGGGGGGAGGCAGCTTTCTTT
>TRBV6-6|TRBJ1-1|NA|NA
CASSYGVEAFF
TGTGCCAGCAGTTACGGGGTTGAAGCTTTCTTT
>TRBV18|TRBJ1-3|NA|once
CASSPFSDRSGNTIYF
TGTGCCAGCTCCCCGTTTTCGGACCGATCTGGAAACACCATATATTTT
>TRBV13|TRBJ2-3|TRBD1|once
CASRRQGTDTQYF
TGTGCCAGCAGGAGACAGGGGACAGATACGCAGTATTTT
>TRBV7-8|TRBJ2-4|NA|once
CASSPRAVPGAIAKNIQYF
TGTGCCAGCAGCCCCCGAGCGGTGCCAGGGGCGATAGCCAAAAACATTCAGTACTTC
>TRBV5-1|TRBJ2-7|TRBD1|NA
CASGYGTGWGYEQYF
TGCGCCAGCGGCTACGGGACAGGGTGGGGGTACGAGCAGTACTTC
>TRBV5-4|TRBJ2-7|NA|NA
CASSLVQGGLYEQYF
TGTGCCAGCAGCTTGGTACAGGGAGGATTGTACGAGCAGTACTTC
>TRBV7-9|TRBJ1-2|NA|NA
CASRHPTGYGYTF
TGTGCCAGCAGACACCCGACGGGCTATGGCTACACCTTC
>TRBV6-5|TRBJ2-5|TRBD2|once
CASRDSGGETQYF
TGTGCCAGCAGGGATAGCGGGGGTGAGACCCAGTACTTC
>TRBV6-5|TRBJ1-1|NA|NA
CASSSHSAGPGVKAFF
TGTGCCAGCAGTTCGCACAGTGCAGGGCCCGGAGTTAAAGCTTTCTTT
>TRBV18|TRBJ2-5|TRBD1|few
CASSPGQGVETQYF
TGTGCCAGCTCACCCGGACAGGGCGTAGAGACCCAGTACTTC
>TRBV19|TRBJ2-7|TRBD1|once
CATSPGTGGYYEQYF
TGTGCCACCTCACCGGGGACAGGGGGCTACTACGAGCAGTACTTC
>TRBV14|TRBJ1-6|NA|NA
CASSLSVNSPLHF
TGTGCCAGCAGCCTTTCTGTGAATTCACCCCTCCACTTT
>TRBV2|TRBJ2-6|TRBD1|NA
CASSTGGSGANVLTF
TGTGCCAGTTCGACAGGGGGCTCTGGGGCCAACGTCCTGACTTTC
>TRBV10-2|TRBJ1-1|NA|NA
CASSESRWQSYNTEAFF
TGCGCCAGCAGTGAGTCGAGGTGGCAGAGCTATAACACTGAAGCTTTCTTT
>TRBV9|TRBJ1-6|TRBD1|NA
CASSAFGQGASPLHF
TGTGCCAGCAGCGCCTTTGGGCAGGGGGCGTCACCCCTCCACTTT
>TRBV12-5|TRBJ2-3|TRBD1|NA
CASGSYRGGGERDTQYF
TGTGCTAGTGGTTCTTACAGGGGTGGTGGAGAAAGGGATACGCAGTATTTT
>TRBV20-1|TRBJ1-1|NA|NA
CSGRANTEAFF
TGCAGTGGCAGGGCCAACACTGAAGCTTTCTTT
>TRBV7-2|TRBJ1-5|NA|NA
CASSPSGNQPQHF
TGTGCCAGCAGCCCATCGGGCAATCAGCCCCAGCATTTT
>TRBV25-1|TRBJ1-2|NA|NA
CASRDTSYGYTF
TGTGCCAGCCGGGACACGAGCTATGGCTACACCTTC
>TRBV9|TRBJ2-7|TRBD1|NA
CASSTSNRGSEQYF
TGTGCCAGCAGCACATCCAACAGGGGGAGCGAGCAGTACTTC
>TRBV5-6|TRBJ2-7|NA|NA
CASSPGASYEQYF
TGTGCCAGCAGCCCCGGGGCCTCCTACGAGCAGTACTTC
>TRBV7-9|TRBJ1-4|TRBD1|NA
CASSLDRENEKLFF
TGTGCCAGCAGCCTCGACAGGGAGAATGAAAAACTGTTTTTT
>TRBV19|TRBJ1-5|TRBD1|NA
CASSGQLSNQPQHF
TGTGCCAGTTCGGGACAGTTAAGCAATCAGCCCCAGCATTTT
>TRBV2|TRBJ2-5|TRBD2|NA
CASSEGGSTRRETQYF
TGTGCCAGCAGTGAGGGAGGGTCCACCAGACGAGAGACCCAGTACTTC
>TRBV7-2|TRBJ2-1|NA|NA
CASSSTGGMNNEQFF
TGTGCCAGCAGCTCTACGGGGGGCATGAACAATGAGCAGTTCTTC
>TRBV5-1|TRBJ1-1|NA|NA
CASSLDKAAPHF
TGCGCCAGCAGCTTGGATAAGGCTGCACCTCACTTT
>TRBV7-2|TRBJ1-6|NA|NA
CASSPRGSSSYNSPLHF
TGTGCCAGCAGCCCCCGTGGCTCCAGCTCCTATAATTCACCCCTCCACTTT
>TRBV6-1|TRBJ2-2|NA|NA
CASINREDTGELFF
TGTGCCAGCATTAACAGGGAAGACACCGGGGAGCTGTTTTTT
>TRBV6-6|TRBJ2-3|NA|NA
CASSPLADTQYF
TGTGCCAGCAGTCCCCTCGCAGATACGCAGTATTTT
>TRBV25-1|TRBJ2-1|NA|NA
CASSGDLRGSNEQFF
TGTGCCAGCAGTGGAGATCTTAGGGGAAGCAATGAGCAGTTCTTC
>TRBV6-1|TRBJ2-2|TRBD1|once
CASQGVGGTGELFF
TGTGCCAGCCAGGGGGTGGGTGGAACCGGGGAGCTGTTTTTT
>TRBV6-5|TRBJ2-1|NA|NA
CASSSGAGQFF
TGTGCCAGCAGCTCAGGAGCAGGGCAGTTCTTC
>TRBV7-9|TRBJ2-7|TRBD1|NA
CASSFGGQGAREQYF
TGTGCCAGCAGCTTTGGAGGACAGGGGGCGCGCGAGCAGTACTTC
>TRBV18|TRBJ1-2|NA|NA
CASSPEVRGYGYTF
TGTGCCAGCTCACCGGAGGTCCGGGGCTATGGCTACACCTTC
>TRBV6-4|TRBJ2-2|NA|NA
CASSDHPSPNTGELFF
TGTGCCAGCAGTGACCACCCCTCCCCGAACACCGGGGAGCTGTTTTTT
>TRBV28|TRBJ1-1|NA|NA
CASSLGGNTEAFF
TGTGCCAGCAGTTTAGGGGGCAACACTGAAGCTTTCTTT
>TRBV7-6|TRBJ2-1|NA|once
CASSLATSEQFF
TGTGCCAGCAGCTTAGCGACTAGTGAGCAGTTCTTC
>TRBV5-7|TRBJ1-5|TRBD1|NA
CASSVDRGPYSNQPQHF
TGTGCCAGCAGCGTGGACAGGGGGCCCTATAGCAATCAGCCCCAGCATTTT
>TRBV5-1|TRBJ2-3|NA|NA
CASRKQGGVDTQYF
TGCGCCAGCAGGAAGCAGGGTGGGGTAGATACGCAGTATTTT
>TRBV30|TRBJ1-6|TRBD1|NA
CAWRDRAYSPLHF
TGTGCCTGGAGGGACAGGGCGTATTCACCCCTCCACTTT
>TRBV30|TRBJ1-4|TRBD1|NA
CAWNPWGQGEKLFF
TGTGCCTGGAACCCTTGGGGACAGGGGGAAAAACTGTTTTTT
>TRBV2|TRBJ1-3|NA|NA
CASSGLTGVGQVGLNTIYF
TGTGCCAGCAGTGGCCTGACAGGTGTGGGCCAAGTGGGACTTAACACCATATATTTT
>TRBV28|TRBJ1-5|NA|NA
CASTGTHQPQHF
TGTGCCTCCACAGGGACCCATCAGCCCCAGCATTTT
>TRBV2|TRBJ1-4|TRBD1|NA
CASSQQGVLEKLFF
TGTGCCAGCAGCCAACAGGGGGTGTTGGAAAAACTGTTTTTT